This entry lists 26 T cell receptor beta chains sequenced from one sample in a study of cytomegalovirus exposure and HLA in healthy donors. PCR amplification relied on 60 Vbeta primers (plus 13 Jbeta primers). Clones were read by immunoSEQ multiplex PCR, and TCRdb kept only the in-frame ones, dropping some. The sample lists 63,000 or so clones; more than 65% were seen once. The specimen was PBMCs. The receptors shown here come from a woman younger than 45 in good health and CMV-seronegative.

The chain is built from TRBV2 and TRBJ2-7; D is unclear. From germline, CDR1 is SNHLY and CDR2 FYNNEI. The CDR3 consists of 14 residues. Trimming removed 0 bases at V and 7 bases at J, with 13 bases between. The CDR3 loop reads CASSEAGVPGEQYV. DNA for the CDR3: TGTGCCAGCAGTGAAGCAGGAGTCCCGGGTGAGCAGTACGTC.

V gene TRBV5-6 combines with J gene TRBJ2-3; 11 nucleotides match TRBD2. In germline, CDR1 is SGHDT, CDR2 YYEEEE. The CDR3 contains 17 residues. Trimming took 1 base from V and 3 from J; bases not matched to a gene: 7. CDR3 in amino acids: CASSLYASGGTTDTQYF. As DNA, the CDR3 is TGTGCCAGCAGCTTGTATGCTAGCGGGGGGACGACAGATACGCAGTATTTT.

The genes are TRBV29-1 and TRBJ2-5; 7 nucleotides agree with TRBD1. Unmatched junction bases numbered 2, after V lost 6 bases and J lost 1 base. The CDR3 is 12 amino acids. In germline, CDR1 is SQVTM, CDR2 ANQGSEA. CDR3 sequence (DNA): TGCAGCGTCGGGGACAGCCAAGAGACCCAGTACTTC. Translating gives CSVGDSQETQYF. Full variable domain (outside the CDR3, taken from reference TRBV29-1 and TRBJ2-5): SAVISQKPSRDICQRGTSLTIQCQVDSQVTMMFWYRQQPGQSLTLIATANQGSEATYESGFVIDKFPISRPNLTFSTLTVSNMSPEDSSIYLCSVGDSQETQYFGPGTRLLVL.

The chain uses TRBV10-3 and TRBJ2-3, with TRBD1 matching 9 bases. CDR1 and CDR2 (germline): ENHRY, SYGVKD. Trimming took 2 bases from V and 5 from J; bases not matched to a gene: 20. This CDR3 comprises 20 residues. CDR3 sequence (DNA): TGTGCCATCAGTGAGCGGGGTGGGACTATGACGATGGACAGGGGAGATACGCAGTATTTT. It encodes CAISERGGTMTMDRGDTQYF.

This rearrangement joins TRBV30 to TRBJ2-1; TRBD2 is a possible D gene (6 bases). Germline CDR1 and CDR2: GTSNPN and SVGIG (reference sequence). The CDR3 is made up of 12 amino acids. V was pared by 4 bases and J by 4 bases, with 8 bases between. CDR3 DNA sequence: TGTGCCTGGACGGGGGATTACAATGAGCAGTTCTTC. Its translation: CAWTGDYNEQFF. Drawing the rest from reference TRBV30 and TRBJ2-1, the complete variable domain is SQTIHQWPATLVQPVGSPLSLECTVEGTSNPNLYWYRQAAGRGLQLLFYSVGIGQISSEVPQNLSASRPQDRQFILSSKKLLLSDSGFYLCAWTGDYNEQFFGPGTRLTVL.

This clone was recorded a few times. The J gene is TRBJ2-1, the V gene TRBV4-1; D gene ambiguous. With 0 bases removed from V and 3 bases from J, the gap between germline ends came to 9 bases. CDR1 and CDR2 (germline): MGHRA, YSYEKL. CDR3 length equals 15 residues. The DNA for the CDR3 is TGCGCCAGCAGCCAAGAGTGGGCCCGCTACAATGAGCAGTTCTTC. Encoded protein: CASSQEWARYNEQFF.

The chain links TRBV9 to TRBJ1-1, with D possibly being TRBD1 (6 bases). The CDR3 is 14 amino acids. Trimming left V 2 bases short and J 5 bases short, with 13 bases between. Germline-derived CDR1 and CDR2 are SGDLS and YYNGEE. The CDR3 DNA reads TGTGCCAGCAGCGTTGGCAGGGGAATGACTGAAGCTTTCTTT. Translation: CASSVGRGMTEAFF.

The J gene is TRBJ1-3, the V gene TRBV2, with D unresolved. Germline values: CDR1 SNHLY, CDR2 FYNNEI. The ends were cut back, 4 bases at V and 8 bases at J, with 18 bases in the middle. CDR3 length: 15 amino acids. The CDR3 region is CASSGLRLGSDTIYF. The CDR3 DNA follows: TGTGCCAGCAGTGGGTTACGATTGGGGAGTGACACCATATATTTT.

This clone was seen a few times. This chain uses TRBV2 with TRBJ2-7; D possibly corresponds to TRBD1 (6 bases). This CDR3 region has 15 residues. The V gene's germline CDR1 is SNHLY and CDR2 FYNNEI. V lost 6 bases, J lost 0 bases, and 15 bases lay in between. Here the CDR3 DNA reads TGTGCCAGCAGAGAAACCGGGACACTCTCCTACGAGCAGTACTTC. This translates into CASRETGTLSYEQYF.

This clone was observed a single time. J is TRBJ1-1 and V is TRBV11-3, with D perhaps TRBD1 (6 bases). Germline V lookup: CDR1 SGHNT, CDR2 YENEEA. The length of the CDR3 is 14 residues. V shed 5 bases and J shed 0 bases, with 10 bases lying between them. This CDR3 is CASSPGDMNTEAFF. The CDR3 DNA sequence: TGTGCCAGCAGCCCAGGGGACATGAACACTGAAGCTTTCTTT.

In this sample, this clone turned up a few times. The chain joins TRBV29-1 to TRBJ2-1; 7 bases fit TRBD1. The germline gives CDR1 SQVTM, CDR2 ANQGSEA. The CDR3 is made up of 13 amino acids. Trimming removed 7 bases from V and 5 bases from J; junction bases left unmatched: 8. The CDR3 DNA follows: TGCAGCGGTGACCGACAGGGAAACAATGAGCAGTTCTTC. Protein: CSGDRQGNNEQFF.

This clone turned up a few times. The gene calls are TRBV7-2 and TRBJ2-5; a possible D gene is TRBD2 (5 bases). V was shortened by 5 bases and J by 10 bases, with 11 bases between the two germline ends. This CDR3 contains 11 residues. Germline V lookup: CDR1 SGHTA, CDR2 FQGNSA. The CDR3 is CASSGGLDQYF. The CDR3, as DNA: TGTGCCAGCAGCGGAGGCCTGGACCAGTACTTC.

The chain is built from TRBV11-2 and TRBJ1-1; the match to TRBD1 covers 7 bases. The germline V gene has CDR1 SGHAT and CDR2 FQNNGV. This CDR3 comprises 14 residues. With V trimmed by 8 bases and J by 0 bases, 6 bases remained unmatched. In DNA form, the CDR3 reads TGTGCCAGCGGACACAGGGGCATGAACACTGAAGCTTTCTTT. The encoded protein is CASGHRGMNTEAFF.

This clone appeared once. The chain couples TRBV30 to TRBJ1-3; D call uncertain. The CDR3 length is 15 residues. The V end lost 0 bases, the J end lost 3 bases, and 12 bases lay between the germline ends. The germline gives CDR1 GTSNPN, CDR2 SVGIG (reference sequence). CDR3 loop: CAWSVWAAGGNTIYF. As DNA, the CDR3 is TGTGCCTGGAGTGTCTGGGCAGCTGGTGGAAACACCATATATTTT. Full variable domain (outside the CDR3, taken from reference TRBV30 and TRBJ1-3): SQTIHQWPATLVQPVGSPLSLECTVEGTSNPNLYWYRQAAGRGLQLLFYSVGIGQISSEVPQNLSASRPQDRQFILSSKKLLLSDSGFYLCAWSVWAAGGNTIYFGEGSWLTVV.

The V call is TRBV25-1, the J call TRBJ1-3; 8 bases are a match to TRBD1. Germline lookup yields CDR1 MGHDK and CDR2 SYGVNS. V trimming: 3 bases; J trimming: 5 bases; junction bases outside the gene matches: 3. The CDR3 loop spans 14 amino acids. The CDR3 DNA follows: TGTGCCAGCAGTGACAGGGGGCGACGAAACACCATATATTTT. Its protein is CASSDRGRRNTIYF.

The genes are TRBV7-2 and TRBJ1-1; TRBD1 might be the D (5 bases). From germline, CDR1 is SGHTA and CDR2 FQGNSA. Deletions cut 1 base from V and 1 base from J, with 10 bases between. The CDR3 sequence is 15 residues long. The CDR3 bases are TGTGCCAGCAGCTTAGTTGGGGGGGAGAACACTGAAGCTTTCTTT. Protein: CASSLVGGENTEAFF.

This clone was detected once. The CDR3 loop is CASSLTASYSGNTIYF. CDR3 DNA sequence: TGCGCCAGCAGCTTGACAGCATCGTACTCTGGAAACACCATATATTTT. The genes are TRBV5-1 and TRBJ1-3; no reliable D call. This CDR3 is built from 16 residues. V lost 1 base to trimming and J lost 0 bases, with 11 bases between them. Germline CDR1 SGHRS, CDR2 YFSETQ.

The J gene is TRBJ1-1, the V gene TRBV4-3; TRBD1 matches at 7 bases. The trim removed 8 bases at V and 1 base at J, leaving 7 bases unmatched. The CDR3 totals 14 residues. Looked up from germline, CDR1 is LGHNA and CDR2 is YSLEER. The DNA for the CDR3 is TGCGCCAGCGCGACGGGACAGCAGAACACTGAAGCTTTCTTT. Translation gives CASATGQQNTEAFF.

The rearrangement links TRBV9 to TRBJ2-2, with a tentative D call TRBD2 (5 bases). Germline assignment: CDR1 SGDLS and CDR2 YYNGEE. This CDR3 is built from 12 residues. V shed 1 base and J shed 8 bases, with 6 bases lying between them. CDR3 coding DNA: TGTGCCAGCAGCGTACAGCGGGGGGAGCTGTTTTTT. The encoded protein is CASSVQRGELFF.

This rearrangement joins TRBV30 to TRBJ1-2; the D is unclear. Trimming removed 4 bases at V and 2 bases at J, with 14 bases between. The germline V gene encodes CDR1 GTSNPN and CDR2 SVGIG (reference sequence). This CDR3 is built from 14 residues. The CDR3 loop reads CAWNPRSVNYGYTF. CDR3 sequence (DNA): TGTGCCTGGAATCCCCGTTCAGTAAACTATGGCTACACCTTC.

The V call is TRBV7-9, the J call TRBJ2-1; D not certain. Deletions cut 5 bases from V and 2 bases from J, with 13 bases between. CDR1 and CDR2 (germline): SEHNR, FQNEAQ (reference sequence). The CDR3 consists of 15 residues. The DNA for the CDR3 is TGTGCCAGCAGCCACCGGTATCCCACCTACAATGAGCAGTTCTTC. This gives the protein CASSHRYPTYNEQFF. Variable domain in full (rest from reference TRBV7-9 and TRBJ2-1): DTGVSQNPRHKITKRGQNVTFRCDPISEHNRLYWYRQTLGQGPEFLTYFQNEAQLEKSRLLSDRFSAERPKGSFSTLEIQRTEQGDSAMYLCASSHRYPTYNEQFFGPGTRLTVL.

The genes are TRBV27 and TRBJ1-4, with a possible D match to TRBD1 (6 bases). Germline CDR1 and CDR2: MNHEY and SMNVEV (reference sequence). V lost 6 bases to trimming and J lost 3 bases, with 20 bases between them. This CDR3 is built from 17 residues. CDR3 DNA: TGTGCCAGCAGGAACAGGGCAAGTTCAGGGGCTAATGAAAAACTGTTTTTT. This codes for CASRNRASSGANEKLFF.

The chain has TRBV7-2 and TRBJ1-5, with D unclear. The CDR3 is 15 residues long. Trimming stripped 1 base from V and 5 bases from J, with 12 bases between. In germline, CDR1 is SGHTA, CDR2 FQGNSA. The CDR3 nucleotides are TGTGCCAGCAGCTTAGAAGGCAAGGAGTATCAGCCCCAGCATTTT. Its translation: CASSLEGKEYQPQHF.

The rearrangement links TRBV19 to TRBJ2-7; the match to TRBD1 covers 9 bases. The CDR3 runs to 14 residues. The V and J ends lost 5 bases and 5 bases, in that order; junction bases with no gene match: 7. The germline CDR1 and CDR2 sequences are LNHDA and SQIVND (reference sequence). CDR3 sequence reads: CASSPQGALNEQYF. DNA of the CDR3: TGTGCCAGTAGTCCACAGGGGGCGCTTAACGAGCAGTACTTC.

V and J are TRBV11-2 and TRBJ1-3; D not resolved. V lost 5 bases and J lost 2, with 19 bases in between. Germline loops: CDR1 SGHAT, CDR2 FQNNGV. The CDR3 runs 17 residues. CDR3 loop: CASSTTPWFAAGNTIYF. The CDR3 nucleotides read TGTGCCAGCAGCACGACCCCCTGGTTCGCGGCTGGAAACACCATATATTTT.

The CDR3 region has the DNA TGCGCCAGCAGAGAACAGGGAACCCCCGAAGCTTTCTTT. Protein sequence: CASREQGTPEAFF. This rearrangement joins TRBV5-1 to TRBJ1-1; perhaps TRBD1 as D (6 bases). With 5 bases removed from V and 8 bases from J, the gap between germline ends came to 16 bases. CDR3 length: 13 amino acids. Germline assignment: CDR1 SGHRS and CDR2 YFSETQ.